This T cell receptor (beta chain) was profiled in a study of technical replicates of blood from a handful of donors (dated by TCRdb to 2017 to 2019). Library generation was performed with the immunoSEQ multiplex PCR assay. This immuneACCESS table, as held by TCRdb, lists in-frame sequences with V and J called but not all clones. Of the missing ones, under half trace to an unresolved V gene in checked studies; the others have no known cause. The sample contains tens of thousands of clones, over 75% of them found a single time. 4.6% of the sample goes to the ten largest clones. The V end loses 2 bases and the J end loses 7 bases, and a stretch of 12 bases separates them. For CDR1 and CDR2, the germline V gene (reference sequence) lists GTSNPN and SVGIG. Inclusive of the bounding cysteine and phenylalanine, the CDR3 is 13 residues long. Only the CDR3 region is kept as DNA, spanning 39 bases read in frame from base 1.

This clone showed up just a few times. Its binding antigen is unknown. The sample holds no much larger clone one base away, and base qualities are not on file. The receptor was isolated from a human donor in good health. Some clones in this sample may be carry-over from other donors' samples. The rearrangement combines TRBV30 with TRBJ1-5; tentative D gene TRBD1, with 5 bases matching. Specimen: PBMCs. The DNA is TGTGCCTGGAGTCCACGGGGGAAGCAGCCCCAGCATTTT. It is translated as CAWSPRGKQPQHF.